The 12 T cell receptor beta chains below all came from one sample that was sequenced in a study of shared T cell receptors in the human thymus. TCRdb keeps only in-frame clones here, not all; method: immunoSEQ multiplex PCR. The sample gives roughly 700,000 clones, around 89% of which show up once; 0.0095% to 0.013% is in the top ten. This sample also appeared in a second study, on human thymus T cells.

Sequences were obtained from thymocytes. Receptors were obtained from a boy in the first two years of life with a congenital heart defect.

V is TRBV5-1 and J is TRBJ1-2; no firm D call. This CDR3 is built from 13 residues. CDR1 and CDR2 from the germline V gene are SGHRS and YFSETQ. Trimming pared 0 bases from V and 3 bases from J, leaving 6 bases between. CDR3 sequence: CASSLALDYGYTF. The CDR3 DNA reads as TGCGCCAGCAGCTTGGCCCTTGACTATGGCTACACCTTC.

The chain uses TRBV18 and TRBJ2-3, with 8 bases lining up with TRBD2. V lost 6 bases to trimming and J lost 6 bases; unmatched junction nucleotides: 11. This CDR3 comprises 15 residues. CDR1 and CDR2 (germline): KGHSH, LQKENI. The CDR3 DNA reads TGTGCCAGCTCGCAAGGGAGCGGGAGTTCGGATACGCAGTATTTT. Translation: CASSQGSGSSDTQYF.

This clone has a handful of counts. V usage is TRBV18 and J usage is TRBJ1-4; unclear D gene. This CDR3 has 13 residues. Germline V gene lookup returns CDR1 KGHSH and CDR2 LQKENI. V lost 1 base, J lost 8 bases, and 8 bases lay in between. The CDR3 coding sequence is TGTGCCAGCTCACCACGCTATTACGAAAAACTGTTTTTT. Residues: CASSPRYYEKLFF.

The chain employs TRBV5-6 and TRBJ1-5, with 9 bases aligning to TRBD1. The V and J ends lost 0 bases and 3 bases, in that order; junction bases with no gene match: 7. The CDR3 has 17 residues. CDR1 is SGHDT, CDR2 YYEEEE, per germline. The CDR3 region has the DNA TGTGCCAGCAGCTTGGGCCCACAGGGGGCCCCCAATCAGCCCCAGCATTTT. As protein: CASSLGPQGAPNQPQHF.

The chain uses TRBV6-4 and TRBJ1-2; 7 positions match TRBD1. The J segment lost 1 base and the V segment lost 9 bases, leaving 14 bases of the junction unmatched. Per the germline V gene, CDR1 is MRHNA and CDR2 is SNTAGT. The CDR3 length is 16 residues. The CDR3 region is CASRKAGGINNYGYTF. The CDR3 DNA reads TGTGCCAGTAGAAAAGCAGGGGGGATAAATAACTATGGCTACACCTTC.

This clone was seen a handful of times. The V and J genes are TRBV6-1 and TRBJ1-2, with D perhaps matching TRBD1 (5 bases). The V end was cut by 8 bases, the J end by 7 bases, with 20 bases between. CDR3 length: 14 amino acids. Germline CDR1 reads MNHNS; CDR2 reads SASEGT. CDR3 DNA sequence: TGTGCCAGCTTTTTCGGGGGTTCGCGGTTTGGCTACACCTTC. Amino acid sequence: CASFFGGSRFGYTF.

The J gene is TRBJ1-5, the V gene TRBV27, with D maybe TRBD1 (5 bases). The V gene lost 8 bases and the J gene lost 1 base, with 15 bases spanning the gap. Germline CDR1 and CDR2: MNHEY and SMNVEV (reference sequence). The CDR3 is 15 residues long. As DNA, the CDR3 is TGTGCCAGCGGACGGGGGTTTGCGAGCAATCAGCCCCAGCATTTT. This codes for CASGRGFASNQPQHF.

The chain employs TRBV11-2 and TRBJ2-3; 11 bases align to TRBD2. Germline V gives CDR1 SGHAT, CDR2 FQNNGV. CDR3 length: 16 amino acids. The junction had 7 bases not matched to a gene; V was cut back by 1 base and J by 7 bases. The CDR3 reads CASSLGRGLAVNTQYF. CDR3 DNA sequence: TGTGCCAGCAGCTTAGGGAGGGGACTAGCGGTTAATACGCAGTATTTT.

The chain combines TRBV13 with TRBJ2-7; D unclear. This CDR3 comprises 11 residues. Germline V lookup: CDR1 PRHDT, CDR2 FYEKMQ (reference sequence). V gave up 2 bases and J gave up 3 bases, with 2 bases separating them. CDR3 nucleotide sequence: TGTGCCAGCAGCTTACGCTACGAGCAGTACTTC. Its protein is CASSLRYEQYF.

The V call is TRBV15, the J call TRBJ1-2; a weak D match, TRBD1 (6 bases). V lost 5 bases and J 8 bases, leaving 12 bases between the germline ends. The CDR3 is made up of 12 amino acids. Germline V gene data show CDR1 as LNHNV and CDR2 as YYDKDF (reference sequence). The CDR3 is CATSHRVDGYTF. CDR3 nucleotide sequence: TGTGCCACCAGCCACAGGGTCGACGGCTACACCTTC.

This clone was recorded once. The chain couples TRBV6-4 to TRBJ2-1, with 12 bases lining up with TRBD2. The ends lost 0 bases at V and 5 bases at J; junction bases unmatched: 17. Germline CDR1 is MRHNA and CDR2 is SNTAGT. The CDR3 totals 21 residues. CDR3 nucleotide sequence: TGTGCCAGCAGTGACTCAGACCTAGCGGGAGGGTCCGTGAAGATCGACAATGAGCAGTTCTTC. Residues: CASSDSDLAGGSVKIDNEQFF.

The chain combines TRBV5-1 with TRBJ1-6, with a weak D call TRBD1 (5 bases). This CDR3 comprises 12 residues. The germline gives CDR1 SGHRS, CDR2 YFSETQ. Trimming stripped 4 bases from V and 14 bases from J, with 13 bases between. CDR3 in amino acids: CASSRLGGALHF. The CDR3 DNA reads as TGCGCCAGCAGCCGGTTGGGGGGAGCCCTCCACTTT.